Listed below are T cell receptor beta chains from one sample, sequenced in a study of shared clonotypes between healthy human individuals. Using immunoSEQ multiplex PCR, the repertoire was profiled, and TCRdb retains in-frame clones only, with some absent. The sample records about 450,000 clones, about 76% being singletons. Material for sequencing was PBMCs. The receptors originated from a woman aged 35 to 49 in good health. Some clones in this sample may be carry-over from other donors' samples. The CDR3 runs from the conserved cysteine through the conserved F or W. A D gene is named only where the DNA matches it firmly. Size values are once, few and many counts, or a class for expanded clones, and some rows have none.

j_call,d_call,cdr3_length,v_call,clone_size,cdr3_aa
TRBJ2-1,.,12,TRBV11-3,.,CASSLGLGEQFF
TRBJ2-4,.,17,TRBV27,.,CASSCGEPRIFLKIQYF
TRBJ2-5,TRBD1,15,TRBV28,.,CASSPGQGAGETQYF
.,.,15,TRBV4-2,.,CASSQAGTDSYEQYF
TRBJ2-7,.,15,TRBV6-1,.,CASSLGGDPYYEQYF
TRBJ2-7,TRBD2,16,TRBV7-9,.,CASSLGRLAGSYEQYF
.,.,14,TRBV2,few,CASSEIRGWYEQYF
TRBJ1-1,.,14,TRBV7-2,few,CASSLGVQNTEAFF
TRBJ2-5,.,12,TRBV10-2,few,CASSEPSQTQYF
TRBJ2-6,.,15,TRBV27,.,CASSPRRPGANVLTF
TRBJ2-1,.,14,TRBV28,.,CASSLEAATNEQFF
TRBJ2-4,TRBD1,14,TRBV11-2,.,CASSSTTGGNIQYF
TRBJ2-7,.,11,TRBV28,few,CASSYGIEQYF
TRBJ1-3,.,12,TRBV11-2,.,CASSFSGNTIYF
TRBJ1-5,.,13,TRBV2,few,CASGGQSNQPQHF
TRBJ1-4,.,13,TRBV11-2,.,CASSPETVGKLFF
TRBJ2-7,TRBD1,14,TRBV27,.,CASSFRDRGYEQYF
TRBJ2-1,.,14,TRBV27,.,CASSLVSLSNEQFF
TRBJ2-7,.,13,TRBV28,.,CASSRSDQGEQYF
TRBJ2-7,.,17,TRBV5-1,few,CASSINPGTSPTGEQYF
TRBJ2-1,TRBD1,13,TRBV7-9,.,CASSLERQGAQFF
TRBJ2-7,TRBD2,15,TRBV19,.,CASSGTSGISYEQYF
TRBJ1-1,.,13,TRBV10-3,few,CAISDAGDTEAFF
TRBJ2-5,TRBD2,16,TRBV7-2,.,CASSPTGAGLQETQYF
TRBJ1-1,.,13,TRBV11-2,.,CASSFRPYTEAFF
TRBJ1-1,TRBD1,16,TRBV27,.,CASSNLPGTGDTEAFF
TRBJ2-2,.,16,TRBV7-3,.,CASSPTDRSGTGELFF
TRBJ2-2,.,14,TRBV5-1,.,CASLAGQDTGELFF
TRBJ1-1,.,15,TRBV30,.,CAWSGIEGGSTEAFF